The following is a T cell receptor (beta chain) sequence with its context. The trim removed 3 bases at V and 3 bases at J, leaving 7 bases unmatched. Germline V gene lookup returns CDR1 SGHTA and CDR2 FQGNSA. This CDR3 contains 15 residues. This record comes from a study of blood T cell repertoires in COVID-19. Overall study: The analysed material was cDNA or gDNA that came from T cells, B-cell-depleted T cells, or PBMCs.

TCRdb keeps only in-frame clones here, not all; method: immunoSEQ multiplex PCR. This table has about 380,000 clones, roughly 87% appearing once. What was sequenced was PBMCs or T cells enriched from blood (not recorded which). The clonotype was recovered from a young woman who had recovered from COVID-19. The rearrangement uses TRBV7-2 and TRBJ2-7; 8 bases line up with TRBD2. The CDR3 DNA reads TGTGCCAGCAGCTTTAAAGCGGGAGCGGGCTACGAGCAGTACTTC. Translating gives CASSFKAGAGYEQYF.